This T cell receptor beta chain was identified during a study of CD8+ T cells in alopecia areata (dated 2018 in TCRdb). Notes on the research overall: High-throughput TCRbeta sequencing was used to examine T cell clonal expansion in alopecia areata in both the C3H/HeJ mouse model and human patients. Human TCRbeta sequencing covered scalp tissue and sorted CD4+ and CD8+ peripheral blood T cells from patchy and totalis/universalis alopecia areata patients and healthy controls. Scalp clonality was compared among normal scalp (n=4), patchy alopecia areata scalp (n=8), and alopecia totalis/universalis scalp (n=8). RNA was extracted with the PAXgene miRNA kit for fixed scalp, the miRNeasy kit for PBMCs, and the RNeasy kit for mouse skin. Amplification of TCRbeta CDR3 regions was done by immunoSEQ multiplex PCR using 35 Vbeta forward primers and 13 Jbeta reverse primers.

Paper-wide results and their limitations: Scalp TCR repertoire analysis is complicated because resident alphabeta T cells in normal human skin are also sequenced, whereas mouse skin is dominated by gammadelta T cells. Compared with mice, TCR sequences shared between patients were less clear, possibly partly because of HLA diversity across the patient population. Lesional scalp, especially in alopecia totalis/universalis, showed higher clonality and more expanded CD8+ clones than normal scalp, suggesting antigenic drive.

Remarks on this clone: Its antigen remains unidentified. The input lacks base qualities; no much larger clone sits a single base away.

Lesional scalp punch biopsies and peripheral blood were obtained from alopecia areata patients. PBMCs were isolated by density centrifugation and stained for CD3, CD4 and CD8, after which CD4+ and CD8+ T cells were sorted on a FACSAria. Untreated alopecia areata patients were recruited as part of a multicenter biomarker study. In 4 or 5 patients from the biomarker study, blood CD8+ T cells were sorted further into NKG2D-low and NKG2D-high fractions. The library relied on the immunoSEQ multiplex PCR assay. RNA was extracted from all samples and reverse transcribed into cDNA as template for TCR sequencing. First-strand cDNA was synthesized using SuperScript III with a 2:1 mix of oligo-dT and random hexamers. A synthetic immune receptor repertoire was used to assess amplification bias, and residual bias was removed computationally. The authors processed their data as follows. Raw reads were preprocessed to remove errors, and CDR3 was defined according to IMGT conventions as the region from the conserved cysteine to phenylalanine. To get clonality, Shannon entropy was normalized by log2 of the number of productive unique TCRs and the result was subtracted from 1. CD4 or CD8 identity of scalp clones was inferred by cross-referencing scalp TCRbeta sequences with sorted blood CD4 and CD8 repertoires. The immuneACCESS repertoire file appears here via TCRdb, limited to in-frame rearrangements. These files lack a portion of the clones; in checked studies, under half of the deficit traces to unresolved V genes, and the cause of the others is not known. From that table come the V and J calls and clone size; the DNA was used to work out D and trimming. The sample profile shows approximately 30,000 clones; more than 55% of them were found once. The ten largest clones represent about a sixth of the sample.

Clipping removes 3 bases from V and 2 bases from J, with 4 as the unmatched junction base count. Taken from the germline V gene, the CDR1 and CDR2 loops are LGHNA and YSLEER. The CDR3 goes from the cysteine to the phenylalanine over 14 residues. The only DNA kept is the CDR3, 42 bases in frame from the first base. The origin of this receptor is a human donor with alopecia areata. Recombination linked TRBV4-3 to TRBJ2-7; TRBD2 matches 7 bases in the middle. The specimen sequenced was NKG2D-high CD8+ T cells sorted from blood. In the paper's terms, the cell subset or site label means: sorted CD8+ NKG2D-high blood T cells. The CDR3 has the sequence CASSQTSPPYEQYF. At the DNA level, the sequence is TGCGCCAGCAGCCAGACTAGCCCACCCTACGAGCAGTACTTC.